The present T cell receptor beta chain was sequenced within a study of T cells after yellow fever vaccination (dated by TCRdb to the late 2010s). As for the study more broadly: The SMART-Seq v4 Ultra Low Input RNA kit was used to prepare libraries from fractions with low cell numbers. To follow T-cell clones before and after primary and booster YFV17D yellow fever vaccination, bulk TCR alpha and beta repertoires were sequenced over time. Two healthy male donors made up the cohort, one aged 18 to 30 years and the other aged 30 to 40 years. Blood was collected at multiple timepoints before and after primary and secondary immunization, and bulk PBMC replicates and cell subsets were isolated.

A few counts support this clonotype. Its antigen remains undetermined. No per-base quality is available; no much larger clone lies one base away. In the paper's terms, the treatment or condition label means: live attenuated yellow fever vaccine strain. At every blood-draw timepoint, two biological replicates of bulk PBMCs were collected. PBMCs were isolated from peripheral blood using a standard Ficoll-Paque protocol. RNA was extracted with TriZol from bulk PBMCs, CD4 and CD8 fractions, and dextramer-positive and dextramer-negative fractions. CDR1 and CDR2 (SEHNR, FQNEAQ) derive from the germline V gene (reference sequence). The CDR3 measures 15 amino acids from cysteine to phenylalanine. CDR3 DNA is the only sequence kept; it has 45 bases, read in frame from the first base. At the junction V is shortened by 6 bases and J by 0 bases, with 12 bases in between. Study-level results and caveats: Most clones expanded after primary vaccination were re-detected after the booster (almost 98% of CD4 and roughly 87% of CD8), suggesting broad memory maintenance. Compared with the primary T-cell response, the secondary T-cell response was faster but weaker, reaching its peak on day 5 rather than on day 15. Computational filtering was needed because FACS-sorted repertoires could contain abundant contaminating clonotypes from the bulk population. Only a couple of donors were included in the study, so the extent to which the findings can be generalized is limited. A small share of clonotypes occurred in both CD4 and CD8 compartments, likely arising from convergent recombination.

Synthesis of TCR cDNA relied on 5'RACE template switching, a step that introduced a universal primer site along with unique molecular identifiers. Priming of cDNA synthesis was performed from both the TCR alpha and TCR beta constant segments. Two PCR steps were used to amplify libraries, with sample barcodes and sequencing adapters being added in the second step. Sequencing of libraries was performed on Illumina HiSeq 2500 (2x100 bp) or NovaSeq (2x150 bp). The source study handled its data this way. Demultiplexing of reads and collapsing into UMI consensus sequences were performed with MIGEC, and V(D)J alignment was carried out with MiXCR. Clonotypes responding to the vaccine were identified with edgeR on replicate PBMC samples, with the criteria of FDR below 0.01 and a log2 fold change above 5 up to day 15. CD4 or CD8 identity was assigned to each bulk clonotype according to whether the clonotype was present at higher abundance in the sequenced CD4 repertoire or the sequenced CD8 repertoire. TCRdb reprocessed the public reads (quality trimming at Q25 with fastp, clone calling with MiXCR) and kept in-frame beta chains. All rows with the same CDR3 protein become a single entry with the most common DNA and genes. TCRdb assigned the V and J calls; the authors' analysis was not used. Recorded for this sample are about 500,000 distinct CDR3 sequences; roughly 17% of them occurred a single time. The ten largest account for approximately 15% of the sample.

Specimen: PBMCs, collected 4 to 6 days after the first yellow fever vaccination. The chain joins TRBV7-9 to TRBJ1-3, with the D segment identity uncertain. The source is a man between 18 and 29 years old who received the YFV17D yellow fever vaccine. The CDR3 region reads CASRGRPSSGNTIYF. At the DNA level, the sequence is TGTGCCAGCAGAGGGAGGCCGAGCTCTGGAAACACCATATATTTT.